This T cell receptor beta chain was obtained from a study of blood T cell repertoires in COVID-19. The CDR3 has 20 amino acids. Germline values: CDR1 LGHNA, CDR2 YSLEER. The ends lost 3 bases at V and 4 bases at J; junction bases unmatched: 12. In the source study's methods: Amplification of reference gene primers was used by the study to estimate nucleated cell counts. Produced via immunoSEQ multiplex PCR; TCRdb's table is partial and in-frame only. V and J calls and clone size come straight from that table; D and trimming were deduced from the DNA. The sample contains 200,000 to 250,000 clones, approximately 81% of which appear only once.

The chain couples TRBV4-3 to TRBJ2-1; 16 bases map to TRBD2. The receptor comes from a man aged 35 to 55 with acute or convalescent COVID-19. Sample: peripheral blood. CDR3 coding DNA: TGCGCCAGCAGCCAGGGAGATCCCGGGACTAGCGGGGGGGTTTACAATGAGCAGTTCTTC. It is translated as CASSQGDPGTSGGVYNEQFF.